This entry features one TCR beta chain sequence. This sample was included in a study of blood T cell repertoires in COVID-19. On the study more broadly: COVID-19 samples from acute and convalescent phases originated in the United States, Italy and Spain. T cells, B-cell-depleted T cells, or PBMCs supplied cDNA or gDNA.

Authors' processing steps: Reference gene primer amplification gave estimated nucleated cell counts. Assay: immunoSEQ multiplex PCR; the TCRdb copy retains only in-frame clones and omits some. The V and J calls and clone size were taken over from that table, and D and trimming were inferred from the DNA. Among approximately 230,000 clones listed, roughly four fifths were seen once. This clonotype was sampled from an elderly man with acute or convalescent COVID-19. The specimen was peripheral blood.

Here the CDR3 reads CASSSWQANGRNTIYF. The CDR3 nucleotides are TGTGCCAGCAGTTCCTGGCAGGCAAACGGGAGAAACACCATATATTTT. J is TRBJ1-3 and V is TRBV28; D unresolved. V was clipped by 4 bases and J by 5 bases, with 18 bases between them. The CDR3 totals 16 residues. CDR1 and CDR2 (germline): MDHEN, SYDVKM.